This TCR beta chain is from a study of OX40 agonist ivuxolimab in advanced cancers. Produced via immunoSEQ multiplex PCR; TCRdb's table is partial and in-frame only. The table lists 10,000 to 14,000 clones, roughly four fifths of them singletons. In germline, CDR1 is MGHRA, CDR2 YSYEKL. The CDR3 is 18 residues long. Trimming at V came to 1 base and at J to 3 bases, leaving 12 bases not matched to a gene. The V call is TRBV4-1, the J call TRBJ2-1, with 7 bases that match TRBD2. The TCR was taken from an adult with an advanced solid tumor such as melanoma, head and neck, liver or kidney cancer. The specimen was CD4+ or CD8+ T cells sorted from blood, collected in a trial of the OX40 agonist ivuxolimab. The DNA of the CDR3 is TGCGCCAGCAGCCAAGGACTTTCGTACCTAGCGGACTACAATGAGCAGTTCTTC. It encodes CASSQGLSYLADYNEQFF.